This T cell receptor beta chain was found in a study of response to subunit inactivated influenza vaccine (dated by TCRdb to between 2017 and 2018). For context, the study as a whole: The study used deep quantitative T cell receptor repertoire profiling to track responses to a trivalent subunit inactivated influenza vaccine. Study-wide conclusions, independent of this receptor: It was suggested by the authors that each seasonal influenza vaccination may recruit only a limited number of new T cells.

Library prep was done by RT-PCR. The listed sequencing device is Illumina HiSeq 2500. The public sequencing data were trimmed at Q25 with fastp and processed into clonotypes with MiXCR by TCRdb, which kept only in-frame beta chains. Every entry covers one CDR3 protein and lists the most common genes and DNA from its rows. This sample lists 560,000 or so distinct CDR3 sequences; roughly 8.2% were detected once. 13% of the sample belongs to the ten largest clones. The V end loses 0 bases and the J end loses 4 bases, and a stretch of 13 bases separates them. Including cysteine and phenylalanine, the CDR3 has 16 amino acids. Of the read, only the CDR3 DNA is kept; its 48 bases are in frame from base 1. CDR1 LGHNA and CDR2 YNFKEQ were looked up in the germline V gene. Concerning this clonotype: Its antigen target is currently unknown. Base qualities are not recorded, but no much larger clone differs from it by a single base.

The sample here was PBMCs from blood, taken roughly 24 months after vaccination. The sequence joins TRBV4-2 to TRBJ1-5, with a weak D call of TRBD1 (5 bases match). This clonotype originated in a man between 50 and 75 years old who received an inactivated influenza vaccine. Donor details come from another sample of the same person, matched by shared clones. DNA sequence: TGTGCCAGCAGCCAAGATCATAGGGGTCGTAATCAGCCCCAGCATTTT. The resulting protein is CASSQDHRGRNQPQHF.